This T cell receptor beta chain was captured by sequencing in a study of molecular identifiers for immune sequencing clone quantification. Both previously described methods and listed TCR primers were employed to make bulk TCR libraries. Using its own MiXCR run on the PCR reads, TCRdb lists one record per CDR3 protein. Among about 500,000 distinct CDR3 sequences listed, around a fifth were seen once. About this clonotype: Its antigen is currently unknown. A much bigger clone sits one base away, suggesting this may be a read error.

The CDR3 is 13 residues long. V shed 2 bases and J shed 9 bases, with 11 bases lying between them. Germline loops: CDR1 SEHNR, CDR2 FQNEAQ (reference sequence). Libraries from naive CD8 cells were generated from approximately 20,000 to 1,000,000 sorted cells (with 10%, 30% or 50% RNA). Study observations and caveats: Over 97% of CMV-specific effector molecules, but under 1% of naive ones, were in clones above 20 copies. Clone sizes that are highly expanded could be underestimated when identical TCR molecules share a barcode.

The sequenced material came from naive CD8+ T cells from blood, with Jurkat cell RNA spiked in. Subset meaning: FACS-sorted CD8+CD4-CCR7+CD45RA+ naive T cells. The genes are TRBV7-9 and TRBJ1-5; D gene ambiguous. The TCR comes from a human donor in good health. Some libraries in this study had Jurkat cell RNA spiked in. The CDR3 nucleotides are TGTGCCAGCAGCTTACTTGTGGATCTGCCCCAGCATTTT. It is translated as CASSLLVDLPQHF.